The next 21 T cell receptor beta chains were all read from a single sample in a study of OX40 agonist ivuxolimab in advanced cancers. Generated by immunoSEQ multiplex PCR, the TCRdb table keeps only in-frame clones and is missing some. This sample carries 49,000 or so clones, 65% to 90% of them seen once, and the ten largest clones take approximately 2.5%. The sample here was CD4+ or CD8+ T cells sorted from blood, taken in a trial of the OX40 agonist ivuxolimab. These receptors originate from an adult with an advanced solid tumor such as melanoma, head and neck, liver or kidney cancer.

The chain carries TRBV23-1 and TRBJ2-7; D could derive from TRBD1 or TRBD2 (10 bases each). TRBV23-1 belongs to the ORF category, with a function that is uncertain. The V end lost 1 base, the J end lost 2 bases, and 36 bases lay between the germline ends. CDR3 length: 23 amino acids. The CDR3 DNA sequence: TGCGCCAGCAGTCAATTATGGGACAGGGGATTTGTTAGCGGGGGGCATAGAACCTACGAGCAGTACTTC. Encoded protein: CASSQLWDRGFVSGGHRTYEQYF.

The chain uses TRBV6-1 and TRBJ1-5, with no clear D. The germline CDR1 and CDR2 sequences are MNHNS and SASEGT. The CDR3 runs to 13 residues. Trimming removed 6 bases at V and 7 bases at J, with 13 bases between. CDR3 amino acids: CASSETLRQPQHF. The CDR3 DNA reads TGTGCCAGCAGCGAAACATTACGACAGCCCCAGCATTTT.

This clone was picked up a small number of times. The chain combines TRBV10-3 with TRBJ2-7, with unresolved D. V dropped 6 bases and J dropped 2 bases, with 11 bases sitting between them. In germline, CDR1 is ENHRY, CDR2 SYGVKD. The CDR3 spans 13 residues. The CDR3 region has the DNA TGTGCCATCAGGGATTCATCGACCTACGAGCAGTACTTC. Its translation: CAIRDSSTYEQYF.

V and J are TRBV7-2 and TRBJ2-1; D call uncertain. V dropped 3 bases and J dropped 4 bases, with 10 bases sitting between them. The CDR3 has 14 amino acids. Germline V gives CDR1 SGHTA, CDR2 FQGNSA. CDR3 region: CASSFGRLYNEQFF. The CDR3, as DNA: TGTGCCAGCAGCTTCGGCAGGCTGTACAATGAGCAGTTCTTC.

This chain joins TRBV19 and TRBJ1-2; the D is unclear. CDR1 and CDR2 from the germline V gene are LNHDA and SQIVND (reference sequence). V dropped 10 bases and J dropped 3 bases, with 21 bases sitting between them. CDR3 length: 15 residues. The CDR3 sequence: CATSITGGRDYGYTF. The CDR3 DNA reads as TGTGCCACCTCCATTACGGGCGGAAGAGACTATGGCTACACCTTC.

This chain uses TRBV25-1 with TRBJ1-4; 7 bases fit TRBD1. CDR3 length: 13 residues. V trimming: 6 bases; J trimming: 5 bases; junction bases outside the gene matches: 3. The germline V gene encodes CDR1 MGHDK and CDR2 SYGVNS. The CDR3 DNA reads TGTGCCAGCAGGGACAGGCTGAATGAAAAACTGTTTTTT. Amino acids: CASRDRLNEKLFF.

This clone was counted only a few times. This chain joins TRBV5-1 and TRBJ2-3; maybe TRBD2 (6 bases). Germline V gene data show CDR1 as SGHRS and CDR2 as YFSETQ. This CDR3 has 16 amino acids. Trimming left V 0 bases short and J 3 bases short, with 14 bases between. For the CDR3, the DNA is TGCGCCAGCAGCTTGGGGGTGGGAGGTTCGACAGATACGCAGTATTTT. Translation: CASSLGVGGSTDTQYF.

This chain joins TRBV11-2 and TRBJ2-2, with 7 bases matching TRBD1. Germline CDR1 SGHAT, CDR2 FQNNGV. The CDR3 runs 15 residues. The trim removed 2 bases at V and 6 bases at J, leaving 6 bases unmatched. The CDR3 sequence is CASSLYRQGAGELFF. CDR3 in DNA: TGTGCCAGCAGCTTATATAGGCAGGGGGCCGGGGAGCTGTTTTTT.

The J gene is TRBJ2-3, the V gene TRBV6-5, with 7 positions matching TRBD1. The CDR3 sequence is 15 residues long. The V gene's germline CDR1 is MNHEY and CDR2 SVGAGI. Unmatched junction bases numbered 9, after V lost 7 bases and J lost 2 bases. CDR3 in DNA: TGTGCCAGCAAGGAAGGGGGCCTGGACACAGATACGCAGTATTTT. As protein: CASKEGGLDTDTQYF.

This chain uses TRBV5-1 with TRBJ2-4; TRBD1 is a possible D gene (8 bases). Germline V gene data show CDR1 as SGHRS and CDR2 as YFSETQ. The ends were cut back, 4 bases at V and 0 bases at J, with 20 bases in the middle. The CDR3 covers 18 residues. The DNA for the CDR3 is TGCGCCAGCAGCGGAACAGGGGGGGTTATAGGAGCCAAAAACATTCAGTACTTC. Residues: CASSGTGGVIGAKNIQYF. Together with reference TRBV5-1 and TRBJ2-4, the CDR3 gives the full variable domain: KAGVTQTPRYLIKTRGQQVTLSCSPISGHRSVSWYQQTPGQGLQFLFEYFSETQRNKGNFPGRFSGRQFSNSRSEMNVSTLELGDSALYLCASSGTGGVIGAKNIQYFGAGTRLSVL.

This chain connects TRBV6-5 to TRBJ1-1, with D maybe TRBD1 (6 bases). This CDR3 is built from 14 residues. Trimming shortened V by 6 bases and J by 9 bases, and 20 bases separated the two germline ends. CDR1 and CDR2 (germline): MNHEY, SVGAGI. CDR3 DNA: TGTGCCAGCAGGTCCGAGAGGGGGAGTTTCCAAGCTTTCTTT. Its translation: CASRSERGSFQAFF.

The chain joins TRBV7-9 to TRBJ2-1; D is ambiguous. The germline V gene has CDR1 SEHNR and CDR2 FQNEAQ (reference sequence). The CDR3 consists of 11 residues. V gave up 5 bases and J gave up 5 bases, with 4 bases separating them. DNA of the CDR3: TGTGCCAGCAGCCGAAACAATGAGCAGTTCTTC. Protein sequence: CASSRNNEQFF.

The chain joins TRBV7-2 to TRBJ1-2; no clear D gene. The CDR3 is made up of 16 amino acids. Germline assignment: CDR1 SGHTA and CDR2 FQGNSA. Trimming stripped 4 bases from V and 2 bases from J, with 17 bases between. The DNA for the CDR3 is TGTGCCAGCAGCTCCGAGGGAGGCAGGCCGAACTATGGCTACACCTTC. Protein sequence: CASSSEGGRPNYGYTF.

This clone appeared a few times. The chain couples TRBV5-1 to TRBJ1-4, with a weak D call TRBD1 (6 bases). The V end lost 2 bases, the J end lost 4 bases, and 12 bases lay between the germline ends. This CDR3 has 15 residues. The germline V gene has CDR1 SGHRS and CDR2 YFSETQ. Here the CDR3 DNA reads TGCGCCAGCAGCTTAGGACAGCTTGATAATGAAAAACTGTTTTTT. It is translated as CASSLGQLDNEKLFF.

The CDR3 spells CASSRDRGLYGYTF. In DNA, the CDR3 is TGTGCCAGCAGCCGGGACAGGGGGCTCTATGGCTACACCTTC. This sequence joins TRBV14 and TRBJ1-2; 12 positions agree with TRBD1. With V trimmed by 4 bases and J by 4 bases, 1 base remained unmatched. This CDR3 has 14 residues. Germline lookup yields CDR1 SGHDN and CDR2 FVKESK.

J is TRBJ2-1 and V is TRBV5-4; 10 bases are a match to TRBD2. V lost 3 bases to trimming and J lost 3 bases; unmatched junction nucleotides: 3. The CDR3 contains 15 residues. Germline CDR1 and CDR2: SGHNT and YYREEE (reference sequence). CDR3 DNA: TGTGCCAGCAGCTCTCGGACTAGCGGCTACAATGAGCAGTTCTTC. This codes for CASSSRTSGYNEQFF.

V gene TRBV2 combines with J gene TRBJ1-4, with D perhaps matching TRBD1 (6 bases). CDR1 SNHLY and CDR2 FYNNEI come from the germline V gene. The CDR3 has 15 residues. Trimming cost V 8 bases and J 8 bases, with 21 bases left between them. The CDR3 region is CASGEQGTVGEKLFF. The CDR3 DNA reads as TGTGCCAGCGGGGAACAGGGAACGGTTGGCGAAAAACTGTTTTTT.

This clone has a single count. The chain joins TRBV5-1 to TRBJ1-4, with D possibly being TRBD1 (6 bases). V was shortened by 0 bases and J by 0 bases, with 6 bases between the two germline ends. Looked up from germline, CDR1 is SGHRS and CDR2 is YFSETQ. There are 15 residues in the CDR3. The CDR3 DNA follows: TGCGCCAGCAGCTTGGGGACAGCAACTAATGAAAAACTGTTTTTT. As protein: CASSLGTATNEKLFF. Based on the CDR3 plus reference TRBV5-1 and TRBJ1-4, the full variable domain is KAGVTQTPRYLIKTRGQQVTLSCSPISGHRSVSWYQQTPGQGLQFLFEYFSETQRNKGNFPGRFSGRQFSNSRSEMNVSTLELGDSALYLCASSLGTATNEKLFFGSGTQLSVL.

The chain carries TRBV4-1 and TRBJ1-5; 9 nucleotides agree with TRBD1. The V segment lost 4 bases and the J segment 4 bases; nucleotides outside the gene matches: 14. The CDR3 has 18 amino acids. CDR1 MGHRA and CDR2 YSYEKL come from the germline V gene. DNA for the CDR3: TGCGCCAGCAGCCCTCCTGTAACAGGACAGGGGATAAATCAGCCCCAGCATTTT. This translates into CASSPPVTGQGINQPQHF.

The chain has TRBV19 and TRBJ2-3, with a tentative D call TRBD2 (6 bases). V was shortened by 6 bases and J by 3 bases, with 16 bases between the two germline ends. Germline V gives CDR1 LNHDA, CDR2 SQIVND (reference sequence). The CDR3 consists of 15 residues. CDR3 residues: CASSEGLAGTDTQYF. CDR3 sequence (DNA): TGTGCCAGTAGCGAAGGACTCGCGGGGACAGATACGCAGTATTTT.

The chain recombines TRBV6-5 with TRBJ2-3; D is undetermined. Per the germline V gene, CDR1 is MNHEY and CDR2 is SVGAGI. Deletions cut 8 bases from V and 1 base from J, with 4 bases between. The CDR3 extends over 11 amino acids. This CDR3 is CASLGTDTQYF. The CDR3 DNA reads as TGTGCCAGCTTGGGCACAGATACGCAGTATTTT.